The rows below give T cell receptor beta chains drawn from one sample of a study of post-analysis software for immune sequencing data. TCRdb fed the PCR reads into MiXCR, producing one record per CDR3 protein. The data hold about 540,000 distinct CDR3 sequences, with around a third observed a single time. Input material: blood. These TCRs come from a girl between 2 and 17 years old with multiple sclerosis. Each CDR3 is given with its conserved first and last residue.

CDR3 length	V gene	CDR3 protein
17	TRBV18	CASSPRQEVFVNTEAFF
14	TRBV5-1	CASSPDGNNYGYTF
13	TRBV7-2	CASSLRGLQPQHF
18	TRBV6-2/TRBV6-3	CASSPRQGRSSGANVLTF
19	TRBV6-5	CASSYFPASFYSGANVLTF
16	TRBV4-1	CASSQGGRSSYNEQFF
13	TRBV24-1	CATRDWGLTEAFF
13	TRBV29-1	CSVGTGQRNEQYF
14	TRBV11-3	CARERDSHTDTQYF
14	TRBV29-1	CSVWTRPVDGTQYF
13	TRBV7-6	CASSWDRDNEQFF
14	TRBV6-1	CASSTGDGEYIQYF
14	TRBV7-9	CAISSRGGTDTQYF
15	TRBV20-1	CSASLTSGVKETQYF
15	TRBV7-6	CASSPGGMVGSPLHF
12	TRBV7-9	CASSGGNNEQFF
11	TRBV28	CASSSVWPQHF
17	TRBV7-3	CASSLTSTGIRYNEQFF
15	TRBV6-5	CASSYVVGVGNEQFF
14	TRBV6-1	CATNPGQVNQPQHF
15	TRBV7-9	CASSTGRSHNDIQYF
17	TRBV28	CASSPRDRVVSWDEQYF
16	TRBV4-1	CASSQETTGTLKPQHF
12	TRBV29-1	CSLGGNKETQYF
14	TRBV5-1	CASTPGHENTEAFF
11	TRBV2	CASSVTGGYTF
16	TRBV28	CASSFPQREGSYEQYF